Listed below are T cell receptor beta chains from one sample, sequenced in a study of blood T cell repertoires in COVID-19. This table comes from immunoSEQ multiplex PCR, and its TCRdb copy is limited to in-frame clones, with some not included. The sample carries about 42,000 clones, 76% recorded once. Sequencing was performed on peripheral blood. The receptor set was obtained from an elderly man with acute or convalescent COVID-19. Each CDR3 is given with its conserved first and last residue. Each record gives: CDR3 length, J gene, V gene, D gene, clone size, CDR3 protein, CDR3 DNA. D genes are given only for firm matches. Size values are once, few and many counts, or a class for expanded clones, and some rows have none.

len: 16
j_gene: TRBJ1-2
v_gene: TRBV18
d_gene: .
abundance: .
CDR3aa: CASSPPMQGSLGGYTF
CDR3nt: TGTGCCAGCTCACCACCGATGCAGGGCTCCTTGGGTGGCTACACCTTC

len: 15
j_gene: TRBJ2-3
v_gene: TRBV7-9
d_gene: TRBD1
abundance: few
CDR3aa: CASSFGTGASDTQYF
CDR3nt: TGTGCCAGCAGCTTCGGGACAGGGGCATCAGATACGCAGTATTTT

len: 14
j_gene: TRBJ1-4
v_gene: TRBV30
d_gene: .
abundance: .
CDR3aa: CAWSVQQGNEKLFF
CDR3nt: TGTGCCTGGAGTGTACAGCAGGGTAATGAAAAACTGTTTTTT

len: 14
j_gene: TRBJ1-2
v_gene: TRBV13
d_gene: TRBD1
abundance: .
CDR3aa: CASSEPGQNYGYTF
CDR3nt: TGTGCCAGCAGCGAACCGGGACAGAACTATGGCTACACCTTC

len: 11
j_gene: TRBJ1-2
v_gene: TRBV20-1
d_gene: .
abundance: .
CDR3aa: CSARDEGRNTF
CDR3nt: TGCAGTGCTAGAGATGAGGGCAGGAACACCTTC

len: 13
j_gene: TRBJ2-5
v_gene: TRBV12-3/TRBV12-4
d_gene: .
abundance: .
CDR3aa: CASIRGQGETQYF
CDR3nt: TGTGCCAGCATCCGGGGCCAGGGGGAGACCCAGTACTTC

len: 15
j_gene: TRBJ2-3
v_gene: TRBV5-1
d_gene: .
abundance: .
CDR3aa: CASSSSGVSTDTQYF
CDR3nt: TGCGCCAGCAGCTCATCGGGGGTTAGCACAGATACGCAGTATTTT

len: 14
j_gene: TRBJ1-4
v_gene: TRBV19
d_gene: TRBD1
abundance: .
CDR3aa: CASSIRTGNEKLFF
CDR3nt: TGTGCCAGTAGTATAAGGACAGGGAATGAAAAACTGTTTTTT

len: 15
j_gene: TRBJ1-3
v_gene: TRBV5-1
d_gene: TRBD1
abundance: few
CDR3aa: CASSGTGDSGNTIYF
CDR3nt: TGCGCCAGCAGCGGGACAGGTGACTCTGGAAACACCATATATTTT

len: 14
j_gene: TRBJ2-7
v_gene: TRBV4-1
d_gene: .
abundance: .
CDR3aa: CASSQDKYFYEQYF
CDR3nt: TGCGCCAGCAGCCAAGATAAGTACTTCTACGAGCAGTACTTC

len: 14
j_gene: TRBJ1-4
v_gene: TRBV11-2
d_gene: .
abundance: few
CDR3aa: CASSLDSRNEKLFF
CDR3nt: TGTGCCAGCAGCCTTGACAGCCGTAATGAAAAACTGTTTTTT

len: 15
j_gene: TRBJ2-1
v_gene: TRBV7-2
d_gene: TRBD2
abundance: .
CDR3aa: CASSLAGGIYNEQFF
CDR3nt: TGTGCCAGCAGCCTAGCGGGAGGGATATACAATGAGCAGTTCTTC

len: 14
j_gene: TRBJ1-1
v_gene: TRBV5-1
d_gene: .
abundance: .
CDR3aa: CASGSGHASGEAFF
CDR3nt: TGCGCCAGCGGTTCGGGACACGCAAGCGGCGAAGCTTTCTTT

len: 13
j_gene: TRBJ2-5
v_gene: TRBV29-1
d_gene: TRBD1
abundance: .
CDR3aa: CSVRRGTQETQYF
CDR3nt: TGCAGCGTTCGCAGGGGGACCCAAGAGACCCAGTACTTC

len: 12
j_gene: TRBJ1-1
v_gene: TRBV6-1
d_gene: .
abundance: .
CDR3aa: CASSETGGEAFF
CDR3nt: TGTGCCAGCAGTGAAACCGGGGGAGAAGCTTTCTTT

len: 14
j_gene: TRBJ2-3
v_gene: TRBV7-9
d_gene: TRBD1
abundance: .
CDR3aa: CASSPQGVADTQYF
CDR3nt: TGTGCCAGCAGCCCACAGGGGGTGGCAGATACGCAGTATTTT

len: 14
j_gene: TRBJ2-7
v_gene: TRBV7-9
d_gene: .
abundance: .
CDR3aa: CASSLVQGPYEQYF
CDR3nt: TGTGCCAGCAGCTTAGTGCAGGGGCCCTACGAGCAGTACTTC

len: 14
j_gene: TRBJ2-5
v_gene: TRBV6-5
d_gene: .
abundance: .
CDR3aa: CASSSRLPQETQYF
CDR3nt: TGTGCCAGCAGTTCGAGGCTCCCACAAGAGACCCAGTACTTC

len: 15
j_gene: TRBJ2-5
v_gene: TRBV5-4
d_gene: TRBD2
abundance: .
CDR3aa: CASIRSGGMGETQYF
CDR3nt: TGTGCCAGCATCCGTAGCGGGGGGATGGGAGAGACCCAGTACTTC

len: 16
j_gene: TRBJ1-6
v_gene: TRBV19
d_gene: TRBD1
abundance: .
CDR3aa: CASSIDTTGWNSPLHF
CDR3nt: TGTGCCAGTAGTATAGATACGACAGGGTGGAATTCACCCCTCCACTTT

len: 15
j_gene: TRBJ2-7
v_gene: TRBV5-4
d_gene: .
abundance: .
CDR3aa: CASSLSGRGGYEQYF
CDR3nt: TGTGCCAGCAGCTTGTCAGGGAGAGGGGGCTACGAGCAGTACTTC

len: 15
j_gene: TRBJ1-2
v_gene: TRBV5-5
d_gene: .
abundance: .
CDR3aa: CASSLSGPANYGYTF
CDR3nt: TGTGCCAGCAGCTTGTCAGGGCCAGCTAACTATGGCTACACCTTC

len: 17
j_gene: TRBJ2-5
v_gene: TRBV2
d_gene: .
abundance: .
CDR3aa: CASSEAGMSAGRETQYF
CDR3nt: TGTGCCAGCAGTGAAGCGGGAATGTCTGCGGGGAGGGAGACCCAGTACTTC

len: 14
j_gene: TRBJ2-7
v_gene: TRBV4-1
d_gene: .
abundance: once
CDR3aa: CASSSPNGAYEQYF
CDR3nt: TGCGCCAGCAGCTCACCCAACGGGGCCTACGAGCAGTACTTC

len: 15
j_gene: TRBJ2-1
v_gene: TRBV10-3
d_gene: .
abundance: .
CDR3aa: CAISEQRSSYNEQFF
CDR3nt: TGTGCCATCAGTGAGCAACGTAGCTCCTACAATGAGCAGTTCTTC

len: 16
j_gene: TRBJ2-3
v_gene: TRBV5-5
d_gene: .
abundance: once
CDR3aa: CASSFIRGGRTDTQYF
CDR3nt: TGTGCCAGCAGCTTTATACGCGGGGGCCGCACAGATACGCAGTATTTT

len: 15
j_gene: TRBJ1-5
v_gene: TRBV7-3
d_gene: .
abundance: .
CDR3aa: CASSLQGRVHQPQHF
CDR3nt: TGTGCCAGCAGCTTACAGGGCAGGGTTCATCAGCCCCAGCATTTT

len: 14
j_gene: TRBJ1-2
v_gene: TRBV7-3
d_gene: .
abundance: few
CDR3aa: CASSLMRDEGGYTF
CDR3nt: TGTGCCAGCAGCTTAATGCGGGACGAGGGTGGCTACACCTTC

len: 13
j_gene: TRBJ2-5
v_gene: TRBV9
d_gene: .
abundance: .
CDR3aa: CASSVPGRETQYF
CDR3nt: TGTGCCAGCAGCGTCCCGGGGAGAGAGACCCAGTACTTC

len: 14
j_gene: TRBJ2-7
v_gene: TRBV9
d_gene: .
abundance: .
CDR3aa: CASSVVPGDHEQYF
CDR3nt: TGTGCCAGCAGCGTGGTGCCAGGGGATCACGAGCAGTACTTC

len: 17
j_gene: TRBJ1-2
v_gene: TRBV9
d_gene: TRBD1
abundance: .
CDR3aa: CASSDRRGTGKDYGYTF
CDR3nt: TGTGCCAGCAGCGACCGCCGGGGGACAGGGAAGGACTATGGCTACACCTTC

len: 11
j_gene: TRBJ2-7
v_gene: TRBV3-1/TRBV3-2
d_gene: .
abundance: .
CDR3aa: CASSQTREQYF
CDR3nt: TGTGCCAGCAGTCAAACCCGGGAGCAGTACTTC

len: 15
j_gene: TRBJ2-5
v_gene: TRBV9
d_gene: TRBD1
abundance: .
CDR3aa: CASSVNRGGEETQYF
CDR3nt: TGTGCCAGCAGCGTAAACCGAGGGGGCGAGGAGACCCAGTACTTC

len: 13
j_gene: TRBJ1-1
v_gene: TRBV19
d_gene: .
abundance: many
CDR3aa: CASSRRGLTEAFF
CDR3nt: TGTGCCAGTAGTCGTAGAGGGTTGACTGAAGCTTTCTTT

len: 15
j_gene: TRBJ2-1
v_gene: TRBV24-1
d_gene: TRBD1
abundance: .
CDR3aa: CATSDQGTGLHEQFF
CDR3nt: TGTGCCACCAGTGACCAGGGGACAGGGTTACATGAGCAGTTCTTC

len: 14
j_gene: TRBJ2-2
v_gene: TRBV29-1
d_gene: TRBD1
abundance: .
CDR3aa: CSARQGANTGELFF
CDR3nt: TGCAGCGCCAGACAGGGGGCAAACACCGGGGAGCTGTTTTTT

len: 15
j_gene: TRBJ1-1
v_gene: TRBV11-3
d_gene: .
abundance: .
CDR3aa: CARVGGGIENTEAFF
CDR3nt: TGTGCCCGGGTAGGGGGGGGCATAGAAAACACTGAAGCTTTCTTT